The 11 T cell receptor beta chains below come from one sample, sequenced in a study of cytomegalovirus exposure and HLA in healthy donors. Use of 60 Vbeta and 13 Jbeta primers characterized the PCR. Data came from immunoSEQ multiplex PCR; TCRdb stores just in-frame clones and leaves some out. The sample data list 65,000 to 95,000 clones. Sequencing used PBMCs. These receptors originate from a woman aged 55-69 years in good health and CMV-seronegative.

The chain combines TRBV28 with TRBJ1-2; the D is unclear. The CDR3 is 13 residues long. Looked up from germline, CDR1 is MDHEN and CDR2 is SYDVKM. V was cut by 2 bases and J by 4 bases, with 8 bases left in between. Written as DNA, the CDR3 is TGTGCCAGCAGTTTAGAGGGCTCCTATGGCTACACCTTC. It specifies CASSLEGSYGYTF.

The rearrangement uses TRBV14 and TRBJ2-6; D is unresolved. V lost 0 bases and J 4 bases, leaving 13 bases between the germline ends. Germline lookup yields CDR1 SGHDN and CDR2 FVKESK. This CDR3 contains 17 residues. The CDR3 is CASSQDWRPLGANVLTF. The CDR3 DNA reads TGTGCCAGCAGCCAAGATTGGCGGCCCTTAGGGGCCAACGTCCTGACTTTC.

The chain employs TRBV6-1 and TRBJ2-7; tentative D call: TRBD2 (5 bases). Trimming cost V 3 bases and J 2 bases, with 11 bases left between them. CDR3 size: 14 residues. The germline gives CDR1 MNHNS, CDR2 SASEGT. Written as DNA, the CDR3 is TGTGCCAGCAGTGACGCCCCGGGAACCTACGAGCAGTACTTC. Translated, it gives CASSDAPGTYEQYF.

This rearrangement joins TRBV28 to TRBJ2-7, with D possibly being TRBD2 (5 bases). V lost 2 bases, J lost 2 bases, and 10 bases lay in between. Germline V lookup: CDR1 MDHEN, CDR2 SYDVKM. This CDR3 comprises 14 residues. The CDR3 DNA is TGTGCCAGCAGTTTAATTCCGGGAACCTACGAGCAGTACTTC. Translation: CASSLIPGTYEQYF.

This sequence joins TRBV28 and TRBJ1-2; D unclear. Trimming left V 5 bases short and J 0 bases short, with 4 bases between. Germline V lookup: CDR1 MDHEN, CDR2 SYDVKM. The CDR3 has 12 residues. Here the CDR3 DNA reads TGTGCCAGCAGTCCTTCTAACTATGGCTACACCTTC. It yields the protein CASSPSNYGYTF.

The chain employs TRBV10-1 and TRBJ2-3; TRBD2 aligns across 9 bases. The CDR3 length is 17 residues. The V gene's germline CDR1 is WNHNN and CDR2 SYGVQD (reference sequence). Germline trimming cut 6 bases from V and 3 bases from J; bases unmatched to any gene: 13. The CDR3 region has the DNA TGCGCCAGCAGCGACTCCGCAGCGGGAGGTGGAACAGATACGCAGTATTTT. This encodes CASSDSAAGGGTDTQYF.

The J gene is TRBJ2-7, the V gene TRBV6-5; TRBD2 matches at 10 bases. The CDR3 runs 13 residues. J gave up 2 bases and V 6 bases, and 1 base lay outside the gene matches. CDR1 and CDR2 (germline): MNHEY, SVGAGI. CDR3 loop: CASRGTSAYEQYF. CDR3 nucleotide sequence: TGTGCCAGCAGGGGGACTAGCGCCTACGAGCAGTACTTC.

The rearrangement joins TRBV27 to TRBJ2-2; 9 positions agree with TRBD1. Germline CDR1 MNHEY, CDR2 SMNVEV (reference sequence). The CDR3 spans 16 residues. V gave up 5 bases and J gave up 6 bases; unmatched junction bases: 10. The chain's CDR3 is CASSPSPGQGSGELFF. CDR3 DNA sequence: TGTGCCAGCAGTCCGAGCCCGGGACAGGGCTCCGGGGAGCTGTTTTTT.

The J gene is TRBJ2-1, the V gene TRBV9, with 10 bases fitting TRBD2. Germline V lookup: CDR1 SGDLS, CDR2 YYNGEE. The CDR3 runs to 15 residues. Trimming at V came to 3 bases and at J to 2 bases, leaving 2 bases not matched to a gene. CDR3 DNA sequence: TGTGCCAGCAGCGGAAGCGGGAGGGCCTACAATGAGCAGTTCTTC. Translation gives CASSGSGRAYNEQFF.

The chain combines TRBV4-1 with TRBJ1-1; TRBD1 agrees at 11 bases. The V gene end was trimmed by 5 bases and the J gene end by 7 bases; junction bases not matched to a gene: 6. This CDR3 is 14 amino acids long. Germline loops: CDR1 MGHRA, CDR2 YSYEKL. The CDR3 DNA sequence: TGCGCCAGCAGCGCCGGGGACAGGGGGTTTGAAGCTTTCTTT. Protein sequence: CASSAGDRGFEAFF.

The chain joins TRBV7-2 to TRBJ1-2, with 7 bases matching TRBD1. The V segment lost 6 bases and the J segment 4 bases; nucleotides outside the gene matches: 8. The CDR3 extends over 14 amino acids. CDR1 and CDR2 from the germline V gene are SGHTA and FQGNSA. The CDR3 sequence: CASSPGQETYGYTF. CDR3 nucleotides: TGTGCCAGCAGTCCCGGACAGGAGACCTATGGCTACACCTTC.